This T cell receptor (beta chain) stems from a study of blood T cell repertoires in COVID-19. Study background: COVID-19 samples from acute and convalescent phases originated in the United States, Italy and Spain. PBMCs, B-cell-depleted T cells, or T cells were the source of the cDNA or gDNA that made up the material.

Patients in Seattle were enrolled during active infection, then followed longitudinally. CDR3 length: 15 residues. Germline V lookup: CDR1 MNHEY, CDR2 SVGAGI. With 2 bases removed from V and 2 bases from J, the gap between germline ends came to 13 bases. Per the study methods: Using reference gene primer amplification, nucleated cell counts were estimated. The assay was immunoSEQ multiplex PCR, and TCRdb's table has in-frame clones only and misses some. V, J and clone size reflect that table, while D and trimming were determined from the DNA. The repertoire holds roughly 110,000 clones, with 76% as singletons.

The specimen was peripheral blood. This chain links TRBV6-5 with TRBJ2-7; D possibly corresponds to TRBD2 (5 bases). This TCR was sampled from an older man with COVID-19, enrolled during active disease. CDR3 sequence (DNA): TGTGCCAGCAGTTACGACCCGAGCGGCCCCTACGAGCAGTACTTC. It yields the protein CASSYDPSGPYEQYF.